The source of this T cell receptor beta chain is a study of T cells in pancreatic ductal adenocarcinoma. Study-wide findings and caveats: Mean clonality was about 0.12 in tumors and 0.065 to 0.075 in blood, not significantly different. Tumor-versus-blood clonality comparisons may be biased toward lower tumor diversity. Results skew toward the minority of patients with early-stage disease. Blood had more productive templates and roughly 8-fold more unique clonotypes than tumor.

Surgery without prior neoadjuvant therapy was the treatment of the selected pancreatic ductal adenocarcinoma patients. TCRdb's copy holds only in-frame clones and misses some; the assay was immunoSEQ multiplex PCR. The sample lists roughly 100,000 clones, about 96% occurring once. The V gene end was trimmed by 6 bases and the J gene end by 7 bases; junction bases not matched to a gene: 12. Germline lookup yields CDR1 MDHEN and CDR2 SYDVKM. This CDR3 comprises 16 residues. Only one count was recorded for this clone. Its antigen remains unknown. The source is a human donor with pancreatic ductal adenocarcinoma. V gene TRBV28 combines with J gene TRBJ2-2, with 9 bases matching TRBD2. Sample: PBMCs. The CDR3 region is CASSLLAGTHLGELFF. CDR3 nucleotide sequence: TGTGCCAGCAGCCTTCTAGCGGGGACCCATCTCGGGGAGCTGTTTTTT.